This T cell receptor (beta chain) originates from a study of human T cells and chemical hapten exposure. Study-wide context: There were weekly diphenylcyclopropenone doses to the scalp for patients throughout the roughly 25-week study.

The germline V gene encodes CDR1 MNHEY and CDR2 SVGEGT. This CDR3 is built from 15 residues. Trimming cost V 7 bases and J 6 bases; bases outside gene matches: 12. The sample holds a few counts of this clonotype. TCRdb redid the calling of the RACE reads with MiXCR, one entry per CDR3 protein. Among tens of thousands of distinct CDR3 sequences listed, approximately 3.4% were seen once. Time point of the sample: patch test 2, 6 weeks after DPC sensitization. Documented treatment: therapeutic diphenylcyclopropenone sensitization with weekly scalp DPC. Participating donors were patients with alopecia, aged 18 to 70 years, considered appropriate candidates for DPC.

The sequence was obtained from a man aged 35-49 years with alopecia areata. Some clones in this sample may be carry-over from other donors' samples. The chain uses TRBV6-2 or TRBV6-3 and TRBJ2-1, with 7 bases matching TRBD2. The sample was whole blood, taken in connection with sensitization to the hapten diphenylcyclopropenone (DPC). CDR3 DNA: TGTGCCAGCACCTTACGGGCGGGAGTGAGCAATGAGCAGTTCTTC. This gives the protein CASTLRAGVSNEQFF.